This T cell receptor (beta chain) appears in the sequencing data of a study of OX40 agonist ivuxolimab in advanced cancers. Overall study: Ivuxolimab, an agonistic anti-OX40 (CD134) antibody, was given to patients.

In regard to this clone: The antigen remains undetermined.

Study-wide findings and caveats: Low normalized T-cell clonal expansion also characterized some of the nonresponders.

Method: immunoSEQ multiplex PCR; TCRdb's copy keeps in-frame clones and lacks some. The sample lists tens of thousands of clones, around 80% occurring once. Sequences were derived from CD4+ or CD8+ T cells sorted from blood, sampled in a trial of the OX40 agonist ivuxolimab. This clonotype was sampled from an adult with an advanced solid tumor such as melanoma, head and neck, liver or kidney cancer.

CDR3 sequence (DNA): TGTGCCAGCAGCTTCCCCCCAGGGCACTCTAACTATGGCTACACCTTC. Translating gives CASSFPPGHSNYGYTF. The chain employs TRBV5-5 and TRBJ1-2; D is perhaps TRBD1 (5 bases). Germline V gene data show CDR1 as SGHKS and CDR2 as YYEKEE (reference sequence). V was clipped by 2 bases and J by 0 bases, with 14 bases between them. The CDR3 is 16 amino acids.